The TCR beta chain described here comes from a study of a mutant IDH1 vaccine in newly diagnosed glioma. Looking at the study overall: The treated group averaged 40.4 years old and was roughly 60% male, approximately 38% female. Patients previously underwent radiotherapy, temozolomide, or both, and most underwent both.

Deletions cut 6 bases from V and 14 bases from J, with 17 bases between. This CDR3 spans 12 amino acids. Germline V gives CDR1 MDHEN, CDR2 SYDVKM. Time point in this sample: baseline, week 1 (first vaccination visit). The treatment: pre-vaccination baseline after standard-of-care therapy. The count of this clone is one. Antigen: not known. Some clones are missing from TCRdb's copy, which holds only in-frame ones; the method was immunoSEQ multiplex PCR. The sample lists about 68,000 clones, less than 85% occurring once. Whole-study results and caveats: Shifts in the top peripheral T cell clonotypes seemed unrelated to pseudoprogression.

Sequencing used PBMCs, obtained from a glioma patient treated with radiotherapy, temozolomide or both. The genes are TRBV28 and TRBJ2-4; D could derive from TRBD1 or TRBD2 (6 bases each). The source of this sequence is a man in his fifties or sixties with glioma. As DNA, the CDR3 is TGTGCCAGCAGCCTCAGGGGAGGTTATGAGTACTTC. Encoded protein: CASSLRGGYEYF.